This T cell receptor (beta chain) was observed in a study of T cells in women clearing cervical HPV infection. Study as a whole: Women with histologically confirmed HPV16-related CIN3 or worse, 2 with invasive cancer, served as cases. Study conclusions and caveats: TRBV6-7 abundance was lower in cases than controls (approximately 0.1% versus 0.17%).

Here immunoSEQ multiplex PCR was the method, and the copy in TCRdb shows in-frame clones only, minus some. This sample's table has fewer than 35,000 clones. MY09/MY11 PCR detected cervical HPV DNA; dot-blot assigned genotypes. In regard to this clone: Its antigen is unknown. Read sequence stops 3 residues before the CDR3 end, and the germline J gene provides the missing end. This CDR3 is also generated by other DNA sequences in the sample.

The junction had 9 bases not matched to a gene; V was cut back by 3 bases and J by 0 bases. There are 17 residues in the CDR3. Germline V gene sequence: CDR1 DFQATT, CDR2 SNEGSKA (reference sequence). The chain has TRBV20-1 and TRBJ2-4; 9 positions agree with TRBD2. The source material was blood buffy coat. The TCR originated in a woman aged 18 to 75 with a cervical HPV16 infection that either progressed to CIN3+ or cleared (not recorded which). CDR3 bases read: TGCAGTGCTAGTGTTAGCGGGGGCGAATTAGCCAAAAACATT. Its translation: CSASVSGGELAKNI. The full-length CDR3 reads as CSASVSGGELAKNIQYF.